This is a list of T cell receptor beta chains from one sample in a study of blood T cells in healthy people across ages. TCRdb itself ran the 5' RACE reads through MiXCR, one entry per CDR3 protein. The sample contains about 510,000 distinct CDR3 sequences, about 29% of which appear only once. These data were also filed under a second study, of T cells of mothers and their children.

Sequencing was carried out using blood. The receptors derive from a boy between 2 and 10 years old in good health. The CDR3 runs from the conserved cysteine through the conserved F or W. A D gene is named only where the DNA matches it firmly. Size values are once, few and many counts, or a class for expanded clones, and some rows have none.

clone_size j_call d_call v_call cdr3_aa cdr3_nt
NA TRBJ2-7 NA TRBV12-3/TRBV12-4 CASSSEGFRSSYEQYF TGTGCCAGCAGTTCAGAGGGGTTCCGGAGCTCCTACGAGCAGTACTTC
NA TRBJ2-7 NA TRBV6-5 CASSTLGVEQYF TGTGCCAGTAGTACACTAGGTGTTGAGCAGTACTTC
NA TRBJ2-7 NA TRBV4-2 CASSQDFSPEYEQYF TGTGCCAGCAGCCAAGATTTTTCCCCAGAATACGAGCAGTACTTC
NA TRBJ2-1 TRBD2 TRBV20-1 CSARDGGGYNEQFF TGCAGTGCTAGAGATGGCGGGGGTTACAATGAGCAGTTCTTC
few TRBJ1-6 NA TRBV3-1 CASSQDPGRNSPLHF TGTGCCAGCAGCCAAGATCCGGGGCGGAATTCACCCCTCCACTTT
NA TRBJ2-3 TRBD1 TRBV3-1 CASSLTGQLLDTQYF TGTGCCAGCAGCCTGACGGGACAGCTTTTAGATACGCAGTATTTT
few TRBJ2-1 NA TRBV7-3 CASSSGGHRYSEQFF TGTGCCAGCAGCTCCGGGGGGCATCGGTACAGTGAGCAGTTCTTC
NA TRBJ1-5 TRBD1 TRBV4-3 CASSQDWGQGDQPQHF TGCGCCAGCAGCCAAGATTGGGGACAGGGTGATCAGCCCCAGCATTTT
few TRBJ2-6 TRBD2 TRBV7-9 CASSQWGGTGANVLTF TGTGCCAGCAGCCAATGGGGGGGTACTGGGGCCAACGTCCTGACTTTC
NA TRBJ1-5 NA TRBV19 CASSISRGRSNQPQHF TGTGCCAGTAGTATTAGCAGGGGCAGGTCCAATCAGCCCCAGCATTTT
few TRBJ2-4 NA TRBV6-1 CASSILPGDQWDIQYF TGTGCCAGCAGCATATTACCAGGGGACCAGTGGGACATTCAGTACTTC
NA TRBJ2-5 TRBD2 TRBV2 CASSKTSGGAETQYF TGTGCCAGCAGTAAGACTAGCGGGGGGGCGGAGACCCAGTACTTC
NA TRBJ2-1 TRBD2 TRBV28 CASSTPGLAGDEQFF TGTGCCAGCAGTACCCCGGGACTAGCAGGCGATGAGCAGTTCTTC
NA TRBJ2-5 NA TRBV7-2 CASSLALGREETQYF TGTGCCAGCAGCTTAGCGCTCGGGCGGGAAGAGACCCAGTACTTC
few TRBJ2-7 TRBD1 TRBV29-1 CSVEGVQGAYEQYF TGCAGCGTTGAAGGTGTACAGGGGGCGTACGAGCAGTACTTC
NA TRBJ2-5 NA TRBV21-1 CASSMGQPRTSQPEETQYF TGTGCCAGCAGCATGGGACAGCCGAGGACGTCCCAGCCCGAAGAGACCCAGTACTTC
once TRBJ1-1 NA TRBV19 CASSSRGKRLDTEAFF TGTGCCAGTAGTTCCCGGGGAAAGAGGTTAGACACTGAAGCTTTCTTT
few TRBJ1-2 NA TRBV5-1 CASRGVYGYTF TGCGCCAGCAGGGGCGTCTATGGCTACACCTTC
NA TRBJ2-1 NA TRBV30 CAFAGQINEQFF TGTGCCTTCGCCGGGCAGATCAATGAGCAGTTCTTC
many TRBJ2-7 NA TRBV25-1 CASKGSHSYEQYF TGTGCCAGCAAGGGGTCGCACTCCTACGAGCAGTACTTC
few TRBJ1-1 NA TRBV29-1 CSVGFQMNTEAFF TGCAGCGTTGGGTTCCAAATGAACACTGAAGCTTTCTTT
NA TRBJ1-2 NA TRBV6-6 CASTQRPPAGYTF TGTGCCAGCACCCAGAGGCCGCCTGCGGGCTACACCTTC
NA TRBJ1-1 NA TRBV7-9 CASSFGSPEAFF TGTGCCAGCAGCTTTGGGAGTCCTGAAGCTTTCTTT
many TRBJ1-2 NA TRBV5-1 CASSLRGDGYTF TGCGCCAGCAGCCTCCGCGGGGACGGCTACACCTTC
NA TRBJ2-5 NA TRBV3-1 CASSPTYQWDVGETQYF TGTGCCAGCAGCCCGACCTACCAGTGGGACGTCGGAGAGACCCAGTACTTC
few TRBJ2-1 NA TRBV10-3 CAISETSGESNEQFF TGTGCCATCAGTGAGACGTCAGGGGAGTCAAATGAGCAGTTCTTC
few TRBJ1-6 NA TRBV12-3/TRBV12-4 CASRESGYNSPLHF TGTGCCAGCAGGGAAAGTGGGTATAATTCACCCCTCCACTTT
few TRBJ2-1 TRBD1 TRBV20-1 CSARVQGADEQFF TGCAGTGCTAGAGTCCAGGGGGCGGATGAGCAGTTCTTC
NA TRBJ1-6 NA TRBV20-1 CSATSGSGGNSPLHF TGCAGTGCCACCTCGGGGTCAGGCGGGAATTCACCCCTCCACTTT
NA TRBJ2-1 TRBD2 TRBV6-1 CASSPLAGGFYNEQFF TGTGCCAGCAGTCCACTAGCGGGGGGCTTCTACAATGAGCAGTTCTTC
NA TRBJ1-4 NA TRBV3-1 CASSQIGTGKPEKLFF TGTGCCAGCAGCCAGATTGGGACTGGGAAACCCGAAAAACTGTTTTTT
NA TRBJ1-1 NA TRBV20-1 CSAREGGTARRGFF TGCAGTGCTAGAGAAGGGGGGACTGCGAGGAGGGGTTTCTTT
NA TRBJ2-5 NA TRBV7-9 CASSLVFSEETQYF TGTGCCAGCAGCTTAGTTTTCAGTGAAGAGACCCAGTACTTC
NA TRBJ2-1 TRBD2 TRBV4-1 CASSQAWGAGDSYNEQFF TGCGCCAGCAGCCAAGCGTGGGGAGCGGGGGACTCCTACAATGAGCAGTTCTTC
few TRBJ2-5 TRBD2 TRBV5-6 CASSPRLAGGRWGLQETQYF TGTGCCAGCAGCCCCCGACTAGCGGGAGGGAGGTGGGGTCTCCAAGAGACCCAGTACTTC
NA TRBJ2-3 NA TRBV7-9 CASSSPSLAAGTDTQYF TGTGCCAGCAGCTCCCCCTCCCTAGCTGCGGGCACAGATACGCAGTATTTT
NA TRBJ2-3 NA TRBV20-1 CSARPGSQLTDTQYF TGCAGTGCTAGACCCGGTTCCCAACTCACAGATACGCAGTATTTT
NA TRBJ2-1 TRBD2 TRBV5-1 CASRSSGGAYNEQFF TGCGCCAGCAGGTCTAGCGGGGGGGCCTACAATGAGCAGTTCTTC
few TRBJ2-1 TRBD2 TRBV10-3 CAIRPGGNNEQFF TGTGCCATCAGGCCGGGGGGGAACAATGAGCAGTTCTTC
NA TRBJ2-4 TRBD2 TRBV9 CASSVAAGGSGDIQYF TGTGCCAGCAGCGTAGCGGCGGGGGGGTCGGGGGACATTCAGTACTTC
few TRBJ2-7 TRBD2 TRBV20-1 CSASVQGGPWGGEQYF TGCAGTGCTAGTGTTCAAGGAGGGCCGTGGGGGGGCGAGCAGTACTTC
few TRBJ1-5 TRBD1 TRBV7-2 CASSFGQGGNQPQHF TGTGCCAGCAGCTTCGGACAGGGTGGCAATCAGCCCCAGCATTTT
few TRBJ1-4 NA TRBV20-1 CSAARPSVSKVDEKLFF TGCAGTGCTGCCCGCCCGTCTGTTTCTAAGGTCGATGAAAAACTGTTTTTT
NA TRBJ2-7 NA TRBV7-9 CASSLSGRTGSYEQYF TGTGCCAGCAGCTTATCTGGGCGGACTGGATCCTACGAGCAGTACTTC
NA TRBJ2-3 NA TRBV10-3 CAISRPSPDTQYF TGTGCCATCAGTCGGCCTAGTCCAGATACGCAGTATTTT
few TRBJ2-3 TRBD2 TRBV11-2 CASSLDSPGGRGDTQYF TGTGCCAGCAGCTTAGACTCTCCGGGGGGGAGGGGAGATACACAGTATTTT